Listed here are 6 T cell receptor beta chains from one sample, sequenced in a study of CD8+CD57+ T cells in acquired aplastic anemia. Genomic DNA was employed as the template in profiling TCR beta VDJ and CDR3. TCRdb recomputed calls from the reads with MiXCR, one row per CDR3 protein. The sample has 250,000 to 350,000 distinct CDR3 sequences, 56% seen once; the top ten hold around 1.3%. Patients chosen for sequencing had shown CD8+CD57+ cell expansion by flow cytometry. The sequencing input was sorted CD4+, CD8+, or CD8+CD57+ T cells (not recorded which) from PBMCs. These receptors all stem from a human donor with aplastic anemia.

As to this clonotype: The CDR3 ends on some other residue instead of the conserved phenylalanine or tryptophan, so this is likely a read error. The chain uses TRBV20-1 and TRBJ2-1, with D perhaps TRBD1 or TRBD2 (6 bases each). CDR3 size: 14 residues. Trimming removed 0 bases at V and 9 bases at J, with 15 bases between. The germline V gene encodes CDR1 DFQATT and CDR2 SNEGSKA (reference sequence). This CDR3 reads CSARDPRGTREQFL. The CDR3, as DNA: TGCAGTGCTAGAGATCCCCGGGGGACACGTGAGCAGTTCCTC.

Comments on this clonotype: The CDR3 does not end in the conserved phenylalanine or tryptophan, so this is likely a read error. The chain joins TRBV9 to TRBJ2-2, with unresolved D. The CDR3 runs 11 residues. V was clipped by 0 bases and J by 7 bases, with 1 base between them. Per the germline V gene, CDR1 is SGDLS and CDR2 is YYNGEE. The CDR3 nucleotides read TGTGCCAGCAGCGTAGACGGGGAGCTGTTTCTT. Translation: CASSVDGELFL.

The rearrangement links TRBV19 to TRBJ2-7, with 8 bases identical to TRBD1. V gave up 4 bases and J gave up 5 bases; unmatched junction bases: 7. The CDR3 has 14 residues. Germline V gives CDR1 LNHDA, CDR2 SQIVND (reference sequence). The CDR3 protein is CASSTPDRAHEQYF. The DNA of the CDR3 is TGTGCCAGTAGTACCCCGGACAGGGCCCACGAGCAGTACTTC.

CDR3 sequence: CASSLAGTGGYEQYF. DNA for the CDR3: TGTGCCAGCAGCTTAGCCGGGACAGGGGGCTACGAGCAGTACTTC. V gene TRBV7-9 combines with J gene TRBJ2-7; 11 bases match TRBD1. V shed 0 bases, J shed 3 bases, and the junction held 1 base outside the gene matches. CDR1 is SEHNR and CDR2 is FQNEAQ in the germline V gene (reference sequence). The CDR3 is 15 residues long.

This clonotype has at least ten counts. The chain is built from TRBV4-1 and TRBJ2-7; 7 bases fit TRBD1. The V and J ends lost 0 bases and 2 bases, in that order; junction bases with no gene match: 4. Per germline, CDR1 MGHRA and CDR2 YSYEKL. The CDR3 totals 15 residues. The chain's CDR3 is CASSQEQGITYEQYF. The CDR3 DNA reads TGCGCCAGCAGCCAAGAACAGGGGATCACCTACGAGCAGTACTTC.

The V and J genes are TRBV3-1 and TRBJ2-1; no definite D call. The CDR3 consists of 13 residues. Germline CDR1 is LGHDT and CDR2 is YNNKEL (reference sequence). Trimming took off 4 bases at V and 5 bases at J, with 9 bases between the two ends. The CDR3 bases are TGTGCCAGCAGCCCACGCATACACAATGAGCAGTTCTTC. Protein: CASSPRIHNEQFF.